Listed here is a single T cell receptor (beta chain). Its antigen is not identified. This specimen comes from a study of immune evolution from preneoplasia to lung adenocarcinoma. H&E slides confirmed each diagnosis, reviewed by two pathologists independently. This CDR3 contains 16 residues. Trimming left V 0 bases short and J 4 bases short, with 14 bases between. In germline, CDR1 is LGHNA, CDR2 YNFKEQ. General study points: Top clone share appeared to fall from AAH through AIS, MIA, adenocarcinoma.

The data were produced by immunoSEQ multiplex PCR, yet TCRdb's version contains in-frame clones alone and is incomplete. This sample has roughly 6,600 clones, with roughly 80% found just once. The sequenced sample consisted of FFPE adjacent normal lung tissue. The chain uses TRBV4-2 and TRBJ2-3, with TRBD1 as a possible D gene (6 bases). The receptor's source is a person aged 60-79 years with lung adenocarcinoma. CDR3 DNA: TGTGCCAGCAGCCAAGATCGAGGCAGGGGAGCAGATACGCAGTATTTT. It encodes CASSQDRGRGADTQYF.